The rows below give T cell receptor beta chains drawn from one sample of a study of blood T cells in healthy people across ages. MiXCR, applied by TCRdb to the 5' RACE reads, yields one record per CDR3 protein. The sample includes about 680,000 distinct CDR3 sequences, 49% of them seen just once. The material sequenced was blood. The receptors were gathered from a woman aged 55 to 70 in good health. Both conserved end residues are part of each CDR3. The D gene is left open where the match is weak. Rows give clone size only sometimes, using once, few, many, or a class for an expanded clone.

j_call clone_size d_call v_call cdr3_nt cdr3_aa
TRBJ2-4 few . TRBV9 TGTGCCAGCAGCGTAGCAGGCAGCGTCTCCCAGGGCATTCAGTACTTC CASSVAGSVSQGIQYF
TRBJ2-2 . . TRBV6-5 TGTGCCAGCAGTTACAGGGGCGGGAACACCGGGGAGCTGTTTTTT CASSYRGGNTGELFF
TRBJ2-1 . . TRBV9 TGTGCCAGCAGCGTAGGAAGAGATGAGCAGTTCTTC CASSVGRDEQFF
TRBJ2-1 . TRBD2 TRBV20-1 TGCAGTGCTAGATCCGACCGACTAGCGGGGGGGCTTCCGAATGAGCAGTTCTTC CSARSDRLAGGLPNEQFF
TRBJ1-6 . . TRBV20-1 TGCAGTGCTACGGGCCAGGAACCCCTCCACTTT CSATGQEPLHF
TRBJ1-2 few . TRBV5-6 TGTGCCAGCAGCTTCGGGCAGCCTGGTGGGTATGGCTACACCTTC CASSFGQPGGYGYTF
TRBJ1-1 . . TRBV28 TGTGCCAGCAGTTCAGGTTACAGGTCAGAAGCTTTCTTT CASSSGYRSEAFF
TRBJ2-3 . TRBD1 TRBV20-1 TGCAGTGCTATAAGACAGGGTACAGATACGCAGTATTTT CSAIRQGTDTQYF
TRBJ2-7 once . TRBV20-1 TGCAGTGCTAGACGGCAGGGGCAAGAGCAGTACTTC CSARRQGQEQYF
TRBJ2-1 . . TRBV2 TGTGCCAGCCGGAATCTCAGGTTCCCGGAAAATGAGCAGTTCTTC CASRNLRFPENEQFF
TRBJ2-7 . . TRBV4-2 TGTGCCAGCAGCCAAACCCCTAGGGATCCCGCTTACGAGCAGTACTTC CASSQTPRDPAYEQYF
TRBJ2-1 many . TRBV7-2 TGTGCCAGCAGCTTAGGACTAGGGGACTGGGGTGAGCAGTTCTTC CASSLGLGDWGEQFF
TRBJ2-7 . . TRBV20-1 TGCAGTTCCAAGAGGGTTCTCGGAGAGCAGTACTTC CSSKRVLGEQYF
TRBJ2-5 . . TRBV2 TGTGCCAGCAGTGAAAACCTAGGGGAGGCTCAAGAGACCCAGTACTTC CASSENLGEAQETQYF
TRBJ2-7 . . TRBV27 TGTGCCAGCAGTTTAAGGGTGTCGCGCGAGCAGTACTTC CASSLRVSREQYF
TRBJ2-1 . TRBD2 TRBV20-1 TGCAGTGCTAGAGATCTCAGTCTAGCGGGACTGTTATACAATGAGCAGTTCTTC CSARDLSLAGLLYNEQFF
TRBJ2-5 . . TRBV20-1 TGCAGTGCTAGAGATCCGAAGGCAGAGACCCAGTACTTC CSARDPKAETQYF
TRBJ2-1 . TRBD2 TRBV20-1 TGCAGTGTCAGTGGAACTAGCGGCTACAATGAGCAGTTCTTC CSVSGTSGYNEQFF
TRBJ2-7 . . TRBV7-2 TGTGCCAGCAGCCCCCGACTAGTTGGGTACGAGCAGTACTTC CASSPRLVGYEQYF
TRBJ2-7 . TRBD2 TRBV3-1 TGTGCCAGCAGCCAAGTTAGGGGGACTAGGTCCTACGAGCAGTACTTC CASSQVRGTRSYEQYF
TRBJ1-6 . TRBD1 TRBV10-3 TGTGCCACGACAGGGGGCTCCTATAATTCACCCCTCCACTTT CATTGGSYNSPLHF
TRBJ1-2 many TRBD1 TRBV29-1 TGCAGCGTTGCTGGACAGGGGGCCTACTATGGCTACACCTTC CSVAGQGAYYGYTF
TRBJ2-7 few . TRBV20-1 TGCAGTGCTCAACCCCCGGCACAAGGGTACGAGCAGTACTTC CSAQPPAQGYEQYF
TRBJ2-1 once . TRBV27 TGTGCCAGCAGTTTCCCGCGGGACCGTAACAGTGAGCAGTTCTTC CASSFPRDRNSEQFF
TRBJ2-7 few . TRBV28 TGTGCCAGCAGTACCCAGGGGTTCGAGCAGTACTTC CASSTQGFEQYF
TRBJ2-5 . TRBD1 TRBV19 TGTGCCAGTAATATTCCGGGACAGGGTGAGACCCAGTACTTC CASNIPGQGETQYF
TRBJ2-5 . . TRBV24-1 TGTGCCACCAGTGATTGGCGATCGGAGACCCAGTACTTC CATSDWRSETQYF
TRBJ2-7 few TRBD1 TRBV29-1 TGCAGCGTTAACTCCGGGGACAGGGGCCCGTCCTACGAGCAGTACTTC CSVNSGDRGPSYEQYF
TRBJ2-7 few TRBD1 TRBV7-2 TGTGCCAGCAGCTTAGTTGGACAGGGGGCTCTCGAGCAGTACTTC CASSLVGQGALEQYF
TRBJ2-1 few . TRBV4-2 TGTGCCAGCAGCCGAAGAATCGCGGCGGAAGCCTACAATGAGCAGTTCTTC CASSRRIAAEAYNEQFF
TRBJ2-7 . . TRBV10-3 TGTGCCATCAGTGACGGGAGAGGCTACAATGAGCGGTACTTC CAISDGRGYNERYF
TRBJ2-1 few . TRBV20-1 TGTAGTGCTAGAGGGACCCAGGTTGCACTCAATGAGCAGTTCTTC CSARGTQVALNEQFF
TRBJ2-1 once TRBD2 TRBV20-1 TGCAGTACTATCCCCGGGACTAGCGGGAGGAACAATGAGCAGTTCTTC CSTIPGTSGRNNEQFF
TRBJ1-6 . . TRBV6-1 TGTGCCAGCAGTGAAGCGGGACCTTATTCACCCCTCCACTTT CASSEAGPYSPLHF
TRBJ2-1 . TRBD2 TRBV5-1 TGCGCCAGCAGCTTGGGAAGCGGGAGGCACAATGAGCAGTTCTTC CASSLGSGRHNEQFF
TRBJ2-3 once TRBD1 TRBV24-1 TGTGCCACCAGCTTGACAGGGGCGCGGGATACGCAGTATTTT CATSLTGARDTQYF
TRBJ1-2 . . TRBV4-1 TGCGCCAGCAGCCAGACTCCAGATAACTATGGCTACACCTTC CASSQTPDNYGYTF
TRBJ2-3 . . TRBV5-1 TGCGCCAGCAGTCAAGTTTTGAGGGGGAGCACAGATACGCAGTATTTT CASSQVLRGSTDTQYF
TRBJ2-3 . . TRBV7-2 TGTGCCAGCAGCTTAGTTCTTGCAGATACGCAGTATTTT CASSLVLADTQYF
TRBJ2-3 . TRBD2 TRBV7-3 TGTGCCGGCAGTCGACTGGCGGGAGGTACGGATACGCAGTATTTT CAGSRLAGGTDTQYF
TRBJ2-3 . TRBD2 TRBV12-3/TRBV12-4 TGTGCCAGCAGAGGACTAGCGGGCGGCCCAGATACGCAGTATTTT CASRGLAGGPDTQYF
TRBJ2-7 . . TRBV4-3 TGCGCCAGCAGCCAAGAAGGGGTGGGGCAGTACTTC CASSQEGVGQYF
TRBJ2-7 . . TRBV10-3 TGTGCCATCAGTGAGTCGACCAGGGTCTACGAGCAGTACTTC CAISESTRVYEQYF
TRBJ1-2 once . TRBV6-5 TGTGCCAGCAGAGCCGGGCAGAGGACCTATGGCTACACCTTC CASRAGQRTYGYTF
TRBJ2-1 few . TRBV20-1 TGCAGTGCTACCCAAATGACTCGTCCGACCTACAATGAGCAGTTCTTC CSATQMTRPTYNEQFF
TRBJ1-5 few . TRBV4-1 TGCGCCAGCAGCCAAGATCCTGGGACCCACAATCAGCCCCAGCATTTT CASSQDPGTHNQPQHF
TRBJ1-4 . . TRBV10-3 TGTGCCATCAGCCCAGGAGCCGCAAATGAAAAACTGTTTTTT CAISPGAANEKLFF
TRBJ2-4 . . TRBV3-1 TGTGCCAGCAGTCCCCGGACGAAAAACATTCAGTACTTC CASSPRTKNIQYF
TRBJ2-7 . . TRBV3-1 TGTGCCAGCAGCCAAGGGGTAGCGGCCTCCTACGAGCAGTACTTC CASSQGVAASYEQYF
TRBJ1-4 . . TRBV2 TGTGCCAGCAGTGAATCTGGACTGGGAAATGAAAAACTGTTTTTT CASSESGLGNEKLFF
TRBJ2-7 few . TRBV5-1 TGCGCCAGCAGCTTGGGCGAAGGCTACGAGCAGTACTTC CASSLGEGYEQYF
TRBJ1-2 . TRBD1 TRBV4-2 TGTGCCAGCAGCCGCAACAGGGGGGCTAACTATGGCTACACCTTC CASSRNRGANYGYTF
TRBJ1-5 . . TRBV12-3/TRBV12-4 TGTGCCAGCAGAACCGGGACATTTAGCAATCAGCCCCAGCATTTT CASRTGTFSNQPQHF
TRBJ2-5 . TRBD2 TRBV5-1 TGCGCCAGCAGCTCCGGAGCGGGAGGGGGCCACGTCCAAGAGACCCAGTACTTC CASSSGAGGGHVQETQYF
TRBJ2-7 . . TRBV27 TGTGCCAGCAGTTTATCCGCAGGGAGCCCCTCCTACGAGCAGTACTTC CASSLSAGSPSYEQYF